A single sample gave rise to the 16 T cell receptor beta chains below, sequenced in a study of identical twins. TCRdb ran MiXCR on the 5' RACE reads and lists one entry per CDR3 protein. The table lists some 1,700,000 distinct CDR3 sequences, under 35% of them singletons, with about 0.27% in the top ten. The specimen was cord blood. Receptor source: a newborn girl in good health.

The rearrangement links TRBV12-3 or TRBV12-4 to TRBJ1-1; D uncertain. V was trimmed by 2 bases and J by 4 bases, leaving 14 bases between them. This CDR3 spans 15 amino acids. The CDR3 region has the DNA TGTGCCAGCAGTTTAATAAGAACATGGGGCACTGAAGCTTTCTTT. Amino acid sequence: CASSLIRTWGTEAFF.

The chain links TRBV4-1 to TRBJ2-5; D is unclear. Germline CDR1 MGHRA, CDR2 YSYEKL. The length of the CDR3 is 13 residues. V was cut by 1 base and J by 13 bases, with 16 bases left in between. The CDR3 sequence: CASSQGLQSRRYF. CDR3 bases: TGCGCCAGCAGCCAAGGGTTGCAGTCCCGTAGGTACTTC.

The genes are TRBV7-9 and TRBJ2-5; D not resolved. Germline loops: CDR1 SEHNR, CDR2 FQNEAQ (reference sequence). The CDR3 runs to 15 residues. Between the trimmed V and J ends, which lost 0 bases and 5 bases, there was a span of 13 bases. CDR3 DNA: TGTGCCAGCAGCTTAGCACTCCTTACATGGGAGACCCAGTACTTC. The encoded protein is CASSLALLTWETQYF.

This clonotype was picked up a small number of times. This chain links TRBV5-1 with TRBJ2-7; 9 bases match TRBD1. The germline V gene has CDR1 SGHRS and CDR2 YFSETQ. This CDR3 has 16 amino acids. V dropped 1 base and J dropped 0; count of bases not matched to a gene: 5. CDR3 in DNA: TGCGCCAGCAGCTTGCAGTACAGGGGGCCCTCCTACGAGCAGTACTTC. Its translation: CASSLQYRGPSYEQYF.

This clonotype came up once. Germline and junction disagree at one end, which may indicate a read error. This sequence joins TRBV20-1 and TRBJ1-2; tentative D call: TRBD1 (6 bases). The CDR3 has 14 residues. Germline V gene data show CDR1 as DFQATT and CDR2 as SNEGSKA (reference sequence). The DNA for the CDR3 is TGCAGTGCCAGAGAGGGGGGTAGACCTTATGGCTACACCTTC. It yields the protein CSAREGGRPYGYTF.

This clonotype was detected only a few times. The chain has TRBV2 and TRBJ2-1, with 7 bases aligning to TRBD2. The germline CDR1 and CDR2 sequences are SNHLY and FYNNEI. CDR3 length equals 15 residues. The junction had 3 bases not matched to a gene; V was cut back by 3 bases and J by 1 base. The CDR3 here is CASSDLAESYNEQFF. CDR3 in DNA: TGTGCCAGCAGTGACCTAGCGGAGTCCTACAATGAGCAGTTCTTC.

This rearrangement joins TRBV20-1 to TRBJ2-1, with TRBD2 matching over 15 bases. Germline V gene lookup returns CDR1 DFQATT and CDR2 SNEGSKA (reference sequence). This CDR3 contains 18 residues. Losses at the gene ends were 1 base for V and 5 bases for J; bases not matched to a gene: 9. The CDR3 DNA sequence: TGCAGTGCTAGAGGAGGACTAGCGGGAGGGCCGAAAGACAATGAGCAGTTCTTC. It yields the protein CSARGGLAGGPKDNEQFF.

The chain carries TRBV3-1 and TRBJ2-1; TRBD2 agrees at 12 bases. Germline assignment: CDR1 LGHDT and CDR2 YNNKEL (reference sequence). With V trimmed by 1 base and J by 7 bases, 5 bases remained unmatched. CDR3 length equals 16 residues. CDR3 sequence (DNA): TGTGCCAGCAGCCAAGTGATGCTAGCGGGGGGGAATGAGCAGTTCTTC. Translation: CASSQVMLAGGNEQFF.

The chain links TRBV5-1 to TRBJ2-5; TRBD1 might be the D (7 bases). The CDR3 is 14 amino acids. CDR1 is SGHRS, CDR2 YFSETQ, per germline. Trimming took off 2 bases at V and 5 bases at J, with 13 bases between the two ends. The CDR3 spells CASSFMTGRETQYF. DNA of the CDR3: TGCGCCAGCAGCTTTATGACAGGGAGGGAGACCCAGTACTTC.

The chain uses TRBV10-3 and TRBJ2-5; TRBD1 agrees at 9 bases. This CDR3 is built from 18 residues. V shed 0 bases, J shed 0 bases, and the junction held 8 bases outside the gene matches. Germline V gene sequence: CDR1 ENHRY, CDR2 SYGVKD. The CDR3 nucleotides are TGTGCCATCAGTGAGTCCGGGACAGGGATGGTAAACCAAGAGACCCAGTACTTC. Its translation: CAISESGTGMVNQETQYF.

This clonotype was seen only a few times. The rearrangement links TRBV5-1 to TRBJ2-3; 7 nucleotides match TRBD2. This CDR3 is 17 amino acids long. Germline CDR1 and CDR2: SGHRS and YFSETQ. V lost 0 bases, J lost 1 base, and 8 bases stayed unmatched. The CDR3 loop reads CASSLAPTSVGTDTQYF. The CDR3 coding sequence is TGCGCCAGCAGCTTGGCCCCTACTAGCGTGGGCACAGATACGCAGTATTTT.

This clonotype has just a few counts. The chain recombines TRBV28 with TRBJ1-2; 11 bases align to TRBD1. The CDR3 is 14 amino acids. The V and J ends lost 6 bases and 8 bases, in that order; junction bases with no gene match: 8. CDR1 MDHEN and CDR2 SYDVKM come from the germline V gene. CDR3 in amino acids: CASRQGQGGKGYTF. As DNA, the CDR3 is TGTGCCAGCAGGCAGGGACAGGGGGGGAAAGGCTACACCTTC.

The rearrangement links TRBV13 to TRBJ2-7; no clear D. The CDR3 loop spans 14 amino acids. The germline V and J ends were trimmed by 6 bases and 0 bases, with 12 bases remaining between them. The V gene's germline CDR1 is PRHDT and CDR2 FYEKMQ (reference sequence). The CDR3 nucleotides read TGTGCCAGCAGGCAGGCCGGGCGCTCCTACGAGCAGTACTTC. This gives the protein CASRQAGRSYEQYF. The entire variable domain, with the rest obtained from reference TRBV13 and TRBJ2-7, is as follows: AAGVIQSPRHLIKEKRETATLKCYPIPRHDTVYWYQQGPGQDPQFLISFYEKMQSDKGSIPDRFSAQQFSDYHSELNMSSLELGDSALYFCASRQAGRSYEQYFGPGTRLTVT.

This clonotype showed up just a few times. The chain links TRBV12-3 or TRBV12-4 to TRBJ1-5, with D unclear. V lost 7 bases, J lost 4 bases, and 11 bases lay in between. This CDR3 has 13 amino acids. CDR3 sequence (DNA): TGTGCCAGCATCGAATACCAAAATCAGCCCCAGCATTTT. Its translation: CASIEYQNQPQHF.

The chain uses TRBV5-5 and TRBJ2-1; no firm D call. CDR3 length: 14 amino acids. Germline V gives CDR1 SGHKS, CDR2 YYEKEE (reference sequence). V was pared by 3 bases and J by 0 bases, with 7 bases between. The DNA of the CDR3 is TGTGCCAGCAGCTGGCTTAGCTCCTACAATGAGCAGTTCTTC. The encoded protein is CASSWLSSYNEQFF.

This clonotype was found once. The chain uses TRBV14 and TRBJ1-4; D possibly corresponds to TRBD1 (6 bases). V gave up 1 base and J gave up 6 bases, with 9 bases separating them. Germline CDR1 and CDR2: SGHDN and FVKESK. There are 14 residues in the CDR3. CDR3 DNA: TGTGCCAGCAGCCAAGCAGGGGTCGATGAAAAACTGTTTTTT. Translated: CASSQAGVDEKLFF.